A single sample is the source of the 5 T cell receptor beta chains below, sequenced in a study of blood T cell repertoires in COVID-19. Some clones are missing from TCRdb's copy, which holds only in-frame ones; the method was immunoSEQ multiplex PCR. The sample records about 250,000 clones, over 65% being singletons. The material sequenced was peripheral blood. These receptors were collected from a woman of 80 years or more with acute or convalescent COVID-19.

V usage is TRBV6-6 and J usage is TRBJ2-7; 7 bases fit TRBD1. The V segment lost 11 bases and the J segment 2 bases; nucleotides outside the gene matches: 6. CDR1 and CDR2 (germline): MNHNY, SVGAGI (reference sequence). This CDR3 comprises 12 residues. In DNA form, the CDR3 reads TGTGCCGTAAGGGACAGTCCCTACGAGCAGTACTTC. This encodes CAVRDSPYEQYF.

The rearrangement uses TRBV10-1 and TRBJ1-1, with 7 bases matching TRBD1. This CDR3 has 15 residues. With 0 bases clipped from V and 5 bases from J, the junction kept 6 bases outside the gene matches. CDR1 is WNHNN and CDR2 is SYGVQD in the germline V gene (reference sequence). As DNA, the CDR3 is TGCGCCAGCAGTGAGTCCCTACAGGGGCCGACTGAAGCTTTCTTT. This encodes CASSESLQGPTEAFF.

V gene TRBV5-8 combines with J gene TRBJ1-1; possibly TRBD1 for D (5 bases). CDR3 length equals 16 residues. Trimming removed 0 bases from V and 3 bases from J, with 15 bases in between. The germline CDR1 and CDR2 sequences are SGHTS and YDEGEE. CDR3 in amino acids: CASSLGEGRTDTEAFF. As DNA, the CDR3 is TGTGCCAGCAGCTTGGGAGAGGGGAGGACCGACACTGAAGCTTTCTTT. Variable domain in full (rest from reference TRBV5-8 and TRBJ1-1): EAGVTQSPTHLIKTRGQQATLRCSPISGHTSVYWYQQALGLGLQFLLWYDEGEERNRGNFPPRFSGRQFPNYSSELNVNALELEDSALYLCASSLGEGRTDTEAFFGQGTRLTVV.

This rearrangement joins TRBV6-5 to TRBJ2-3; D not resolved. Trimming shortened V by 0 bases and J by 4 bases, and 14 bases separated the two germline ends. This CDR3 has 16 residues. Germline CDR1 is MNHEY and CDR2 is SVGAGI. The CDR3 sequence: CASSYSPGSRPDTQYF. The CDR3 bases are TGTGCCAGCAGTTACTCCCCCGGGTCGAGGCCAGATACGCAGTATTTT.

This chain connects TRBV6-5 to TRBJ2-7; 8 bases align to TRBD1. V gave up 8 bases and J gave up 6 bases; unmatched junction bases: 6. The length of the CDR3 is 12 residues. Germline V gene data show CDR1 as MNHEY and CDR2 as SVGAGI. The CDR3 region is CASRQGRGEQYF. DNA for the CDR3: TGTGCCAGCCGACAGGGGCGGGGCGAGCAGTACTTC.